The source of this T cell receptor beta chain is a study of long-term antiretroviral therapy in people with HIV. It was version v3.0 of the immunoSEQ assay that was run at survey level. Clones were read by immunoSEQ multiplex PCR, and TCRdb kept only the in-frame ones, dropping some. The data hold some 19,000 clones, with approximately 84% observed a single time. This CDR3 contains 15 residues. V shed 4 bases and J shed 0 bases, with 12 bases lying between them. Per germline, CDR1 LGHNA and CDR2 YNFKEQ. Details on this clone: Its antigen is unknown.

It was in the United States that all participants with HIV were treated. Findings and caveats of the study: Patients on ART gained diversity, which nonetheless stayed below transplant donor controls. Relative to control repertoires, HIV repertoires exhibited narrower CDR3 length ranges. No data were available on ART adherence, viral resistance or therapy changes.

The sequenced sample was unsorted PBMCs, obtained 0.9 years after starting antiretroviral therapy. J is TRBJ1-2 and V is TRBV4-2; D is perhaps TRBD1 (5 bases). The receptor was derived from a man between 18 and 29 years old with HIV. The CDR3 DNA sequence: TGTGCCAGCAGCCGGGCGGGGGAACCTAACTATGGCTACACCTTC. The encoded protein is CASSRAGEPNYGYTF.